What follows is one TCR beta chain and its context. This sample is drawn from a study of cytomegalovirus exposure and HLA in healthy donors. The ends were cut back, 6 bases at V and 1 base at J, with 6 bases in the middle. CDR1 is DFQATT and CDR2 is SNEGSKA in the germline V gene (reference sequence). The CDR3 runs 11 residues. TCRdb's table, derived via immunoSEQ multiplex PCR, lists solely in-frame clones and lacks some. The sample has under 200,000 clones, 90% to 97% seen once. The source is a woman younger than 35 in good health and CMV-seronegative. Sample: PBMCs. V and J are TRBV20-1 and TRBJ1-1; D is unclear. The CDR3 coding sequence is TGCAGTGCGGCAGGGAACACTGAAGCTTTCTTT. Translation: CSAAGNTEAFF.